Sequencing of this T cell receptor beta chain was carried out in a study of shared clonotypes between healthy human individuals. TCRdb's table, derived via immunoSEQ multiplex PCR, lists solely in-frame clones and lacks some. The data hold roughly 510,000 clones, with about 75% observed a single time. CDR1 MDHEN and CDR2 SYDVKM come from the germline V gene. This CDR3 has 14 residues. V lost 6 bases and J lost 5, with 16 bases in between. This clone showed up many times. The TCR originated in a woman between 40 and 55 years old in good health. Some clones in this sample may be carry-over from other donors' samples. Sequencing used PBMCs. The V and J genes are TRBV28 and TRBJ2-5; D might be TRBD2 (6 bases). CDR3 sequence (DNA): TGTGCCAGCAGCGTGGGGGGAGTAGGGGAGACCCAGTACTTC. This encodes CASSVGGVGETQYF.